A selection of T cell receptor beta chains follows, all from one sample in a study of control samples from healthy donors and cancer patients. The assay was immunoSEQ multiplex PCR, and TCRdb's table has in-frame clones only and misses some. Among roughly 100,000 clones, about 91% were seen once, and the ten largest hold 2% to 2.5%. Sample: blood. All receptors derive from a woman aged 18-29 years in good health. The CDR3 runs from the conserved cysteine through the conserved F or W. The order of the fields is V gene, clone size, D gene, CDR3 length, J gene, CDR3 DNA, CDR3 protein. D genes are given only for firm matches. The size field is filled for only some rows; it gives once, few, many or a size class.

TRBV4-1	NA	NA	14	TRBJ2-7	TGCGCCAGCAGCCAAGTGGGGGCTCCGGGAGAGCAGTACTTC	CASSQVGAPGEQYF
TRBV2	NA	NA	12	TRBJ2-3	TGTGCCAGCAGCCCTAGGACAGATACGCAGTATTTT	CASSPRTDTQYF
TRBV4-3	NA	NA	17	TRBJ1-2	TGCGCCAGCAGCCAAGAATTAGAATACCAGAGCAACTATGGCTACACCTTC	CASSQELEYQSNYGYTF
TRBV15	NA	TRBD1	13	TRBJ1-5	TGTGCCACCAGCGGGACAGTTAATCAGCCCCAGCATTTT	CATSGTVNQPQHF
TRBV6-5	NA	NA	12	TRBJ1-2	TGTGCCAGCAGCACGGCGGGCTATGGCTACACCTTC	CASSTAGYGYTF
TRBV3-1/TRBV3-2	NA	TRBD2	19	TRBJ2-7	TGTGCCAGCAGCCGGGGCACGGGAGGGCTTCCTCCATCCCTCCGCGAGCAGTACTTC	CASSRGTGGLPPSLREQYF
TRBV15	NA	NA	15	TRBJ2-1	TGTGCCACCAGCAGAGAGGTCACCCCGAGCAATGAGCAGTTCTTC	CATSREVTPSNEQFF
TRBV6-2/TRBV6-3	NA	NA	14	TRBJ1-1	TGTGCCAGCAGTTACTCGGCAGAGAACACTGAAGCTTTCTTT	CASSYSAENTEAFF
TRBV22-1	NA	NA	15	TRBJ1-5	TGTCCTGGGAGCGCAGGGGGTATGGGCAATCAGCCCCAGCATTTT	CPGSAGGMGNQPQHF
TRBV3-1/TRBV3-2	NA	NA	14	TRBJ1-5	TGTGCCAGCAGCCAGGGGACCAGCCATCAGCCCCAGCATTTT	CASSQGTSHQPQHF
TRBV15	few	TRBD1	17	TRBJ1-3	TGTGCCACCAGCAGAGCTGGACAGGGTAATCCTGGAAACACCATATATTTT	CATSRAGQGNPGNTIYF
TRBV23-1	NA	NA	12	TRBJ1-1	TGCGCCAGCAGTTCATCCCCTCCCCACTTCTTCTTT	CASSSSPPHFFF
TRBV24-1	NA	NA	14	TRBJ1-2	TGTGCCACCAGTGATTCAGAGGTTCACTATGGCTACACCTTC	CATSDSEVHYGYTF
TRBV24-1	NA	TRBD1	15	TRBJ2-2	TGTGCCACCAGCCCGGGACAGGCGAACACCGGGGAGCTGTTTTTT	CATSPGQANTGELFF
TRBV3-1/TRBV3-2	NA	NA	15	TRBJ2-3	TGTGCCAGCAGCCAAGAACACCAGTTGGAGGATACGCAGTATTTT	CASSQEHQLEDTQYF
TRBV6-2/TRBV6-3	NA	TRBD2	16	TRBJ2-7	TGTGCCAGCAGTCCCACGAGACTAGCGGGGGCCTACGAGCAGTACTTC	CASSPTRLAGAYEQYF
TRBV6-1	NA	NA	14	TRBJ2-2	TGTGCCAGCAGTGAAACAGGGACCACCGGGGAGCTGTTTTTT	CASSETGTTGELFF
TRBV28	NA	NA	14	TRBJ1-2	TGTGCCAGCAGTTTGATAGGGCAGGACTATGGCTACACCTTC	CASSLIGQDYGYTF
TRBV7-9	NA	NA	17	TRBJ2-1	TGTGCCAGCAGCTTTGGCCAGGGCGGTCTCTCCTACAATGAGCAGTTCTTC	CASSFGQGGLSYNEQFF
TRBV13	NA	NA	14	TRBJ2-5	TGTGCCAGCAGCCTCTACACTAGTCACGAGACCCAGTACTTC	CASSLYTSHETQYF
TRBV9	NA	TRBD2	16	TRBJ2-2	TGTGCCAGCAGCGTAGGACTAGCTTTTTCCACCGGGGAGCTGTTTTTT	CASSVGLAFSTGELFF
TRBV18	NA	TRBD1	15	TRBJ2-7	TGTGCCAGCTCACCACCTTGGGGACAGGGCTACGAGCAGTACTTC	CASSPPWGQGYEQYF